In this sample, the clone carrying this TCR beta chain turned up a few times. Its target is unknown. This sample was included in a study of identical twins. Overall study findings and caveats: Abundant beta clonotypes from cord blood had fewer insertions, unlike memory repertoires, which showed none.

From germline, CDR1 is SQVTM and CDR2 ANQGSEA. V was cut by 7 bases and J by 6 bases, with 15 bases left in between. CDR3 size: 12 residues. From the 5' RACE reads, TCRdb called clonotypes with MiXCR, one entry per CDR3 protein. The data contain nearly 900,000 distinct CDR3 sequences, roughly an eighth of them seen just once; the ten biggest clones take up roughly 1.6%. The sample was also linked to a second study, of yellow fever vaccine responses in identical twins.

This receptor was identified in a woman aged 18-35 years in good health. The chain has TRBV29-1 and TRBJ1-1, with unresolved D. Sample: PBMCs. The CDR3: CSAGLQAPEAFF. The CDR3 bases are TGCAGCGCCGGCCTCCAGGCCCCTGAAGCTTTCTTT.